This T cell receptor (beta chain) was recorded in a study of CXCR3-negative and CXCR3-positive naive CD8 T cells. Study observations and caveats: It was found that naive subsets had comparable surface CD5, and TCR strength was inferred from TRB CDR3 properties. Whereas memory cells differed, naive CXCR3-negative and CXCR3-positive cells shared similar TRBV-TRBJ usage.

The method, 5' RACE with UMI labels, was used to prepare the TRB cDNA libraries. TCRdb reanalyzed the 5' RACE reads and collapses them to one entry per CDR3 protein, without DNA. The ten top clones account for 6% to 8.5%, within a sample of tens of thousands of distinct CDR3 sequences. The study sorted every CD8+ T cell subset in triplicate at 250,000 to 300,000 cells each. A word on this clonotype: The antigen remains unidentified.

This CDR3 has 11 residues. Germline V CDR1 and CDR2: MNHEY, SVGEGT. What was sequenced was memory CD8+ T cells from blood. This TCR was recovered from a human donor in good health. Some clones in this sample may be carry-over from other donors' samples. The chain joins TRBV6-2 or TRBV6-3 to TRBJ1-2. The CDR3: CASSRNYGYTF.